This TCR beta chain emerged from a study of T cell responses to AZD1222 COVID-19 vaccine. Germline CDR1 is SGHVS and CDR2 is FNYEAQ. The CDR3 contains 13 residues. V dropped 7 bases and J dropped 0 bases, with 10 bases sitting between them. Libraries were prepared by immunoSEQ multiplex PCR; TCRdb keeps only in-frame clonotypes and omits some of them. The sample includes fewer than 200,000 clones, roughly 90% of them seen just once. The chain is built from TRBV7-6 and TRBJ2-7; D ambiguous. This receptor was identified in an adult in good health. Here the sequenced sample was peripheral blood, taken on day 0 of AZD1222 vaccination. The CDR3 bases are TGTGCCAGCATCCCGCCCCGCTCCTACGAGCAGTACTTC. Translation: CASIPPRSYEQYF.